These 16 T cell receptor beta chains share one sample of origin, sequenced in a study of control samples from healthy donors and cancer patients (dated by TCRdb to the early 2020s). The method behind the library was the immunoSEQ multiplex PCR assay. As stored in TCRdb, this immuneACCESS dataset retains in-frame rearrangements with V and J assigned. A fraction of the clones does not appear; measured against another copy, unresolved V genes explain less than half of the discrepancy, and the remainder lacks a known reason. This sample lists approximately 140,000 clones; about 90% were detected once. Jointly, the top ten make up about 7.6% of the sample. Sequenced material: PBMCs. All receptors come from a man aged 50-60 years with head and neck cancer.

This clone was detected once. CDR3 DNA sequence: TGTGCCACCAGTGACCTCAGGGATAACAATGAGCAGTTCTTC. Translated, it gives CATSDLRDNNEQFF. V usage is TRBV24-1 and J usage is TRBJ2-1; D possibly corresponds to TRBD1 (5 bases). Trimming removed 4 bases from V and 5 bases from J, with 11 bases in between. The CDR3 extends over 14 amino acids. Germline V lookup: CDR1 KGHDR, CDR2 SFDVKD.

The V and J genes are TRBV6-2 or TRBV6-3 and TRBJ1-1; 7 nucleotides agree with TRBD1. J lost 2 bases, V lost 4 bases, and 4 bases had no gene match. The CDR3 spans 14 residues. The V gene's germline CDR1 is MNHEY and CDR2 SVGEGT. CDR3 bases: TGTGCCAGCAGTTGGGGACAGCGAAACACTGAAGCTTTCTTT. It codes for CASSWGQRNTEAFF.

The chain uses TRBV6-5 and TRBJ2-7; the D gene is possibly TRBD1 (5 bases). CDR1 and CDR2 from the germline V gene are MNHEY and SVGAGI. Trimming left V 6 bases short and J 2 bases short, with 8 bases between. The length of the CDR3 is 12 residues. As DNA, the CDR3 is TGTGCCAGCAGCGCAGGGACCTACGAGCAGTACTTC. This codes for CASSAGTYEQYF.

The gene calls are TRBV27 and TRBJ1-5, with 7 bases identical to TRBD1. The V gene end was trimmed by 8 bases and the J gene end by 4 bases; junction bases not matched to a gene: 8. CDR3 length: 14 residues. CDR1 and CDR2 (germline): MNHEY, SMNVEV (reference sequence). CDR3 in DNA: TGTGCCAGCGGGAACAGGGGTGGTAATCAGCCCCAGCATTTT. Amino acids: CASGNRGGNQPQHF.

CDR3 coding DNA: TGTGCCAGCAGCCAAGTTCAGGCTTACACAGATACGCAGTATTTT. Translated, it gives CASSQVQAYTDTQYF. The V gene is TRBV3-1 (or the pseudogene TRBV3-2), the J gene TRBJ2-3, with D hard to call. The CDR3 length is 15 residues. Trimming removed 1 base at V and 2 bases at J, with 10 bases between. CDR1 and CDR2 from the germline V gene are LGHDT and YNNKEL (reference sequence).

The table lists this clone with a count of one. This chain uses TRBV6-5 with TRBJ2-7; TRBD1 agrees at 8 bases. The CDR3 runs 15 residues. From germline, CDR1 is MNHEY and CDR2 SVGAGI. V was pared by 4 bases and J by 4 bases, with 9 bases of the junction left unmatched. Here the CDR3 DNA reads TGTGCCAGCAGTTGGGCCGGGACAGGACTATACGAGCAGTACTTC. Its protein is CASSWAGTGLYEQYF.

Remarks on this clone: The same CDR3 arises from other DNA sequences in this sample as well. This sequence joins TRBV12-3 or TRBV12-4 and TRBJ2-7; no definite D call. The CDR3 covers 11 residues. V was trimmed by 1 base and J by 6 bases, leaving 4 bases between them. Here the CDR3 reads CASSLGGEQYF. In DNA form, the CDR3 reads TGTGCCAGCAGTTTAGGGGGCGAGCAGTACTTC.

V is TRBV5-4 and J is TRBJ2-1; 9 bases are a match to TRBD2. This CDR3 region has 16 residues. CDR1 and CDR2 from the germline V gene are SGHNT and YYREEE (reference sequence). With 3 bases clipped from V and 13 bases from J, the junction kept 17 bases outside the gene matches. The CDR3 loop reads CASSSLAGALGGGQFF. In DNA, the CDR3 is TGTGCCAGCAGCTCTTTAGCGGGGGCCCTTGGAGGGGGTCAGTTCTTC.

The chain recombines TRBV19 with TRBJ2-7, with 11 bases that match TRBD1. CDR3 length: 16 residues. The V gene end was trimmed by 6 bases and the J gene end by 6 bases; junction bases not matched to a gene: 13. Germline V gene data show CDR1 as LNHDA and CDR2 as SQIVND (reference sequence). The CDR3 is CASRENLAGTGGEQYF. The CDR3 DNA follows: TGTGCCAGTAGGGAAAACTTGGCCGGGACAGGGGGCGAGCAGTACTTC.

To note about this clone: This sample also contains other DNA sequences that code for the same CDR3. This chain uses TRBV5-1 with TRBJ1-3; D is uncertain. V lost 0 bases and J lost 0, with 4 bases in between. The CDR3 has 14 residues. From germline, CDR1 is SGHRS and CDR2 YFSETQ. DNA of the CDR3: TGCGCCAGCAGCTTGGGCAGCTCTGGAAACACCATATATTTT. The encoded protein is CASSLGSSGNTIYF.

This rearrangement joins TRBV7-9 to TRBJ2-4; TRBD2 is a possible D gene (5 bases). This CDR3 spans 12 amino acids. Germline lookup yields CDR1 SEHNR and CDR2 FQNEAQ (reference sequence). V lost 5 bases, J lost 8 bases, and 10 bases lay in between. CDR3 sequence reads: CASSPPGDIQYF. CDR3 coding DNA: TGTGCCAGCAGCCCCCCCGGGGACATTCAGTACTTC.

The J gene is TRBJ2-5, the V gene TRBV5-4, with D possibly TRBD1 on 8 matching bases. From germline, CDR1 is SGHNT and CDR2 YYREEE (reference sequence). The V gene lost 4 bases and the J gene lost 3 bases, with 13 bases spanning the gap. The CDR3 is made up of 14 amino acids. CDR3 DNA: TGTGCCAGCAGCGGGAGGGGACAGGAAGAGACCCAGTACTTC. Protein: CASSGRGQEETQYF.

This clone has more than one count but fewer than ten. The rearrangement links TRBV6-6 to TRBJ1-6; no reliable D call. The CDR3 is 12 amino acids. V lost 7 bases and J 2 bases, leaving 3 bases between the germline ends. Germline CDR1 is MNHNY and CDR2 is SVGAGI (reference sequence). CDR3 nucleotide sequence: TGTGCCAGCAATACCTATAATTCACCCCTCCACTTT. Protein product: CASNTYNSPLHF.

The CDR3 here is CASSPLGRMDQPQHF. The CDR3 region has the DNA TGTGCCAGCAGTCCCCTAGGGAGGATGGATCAGCCCCAGCATTTT. J is TRBJ1-5 and V is TRBV28; D remains ambiguous. Germline CDR1 MDHEN, CDR2 SYDVKM. This CDR3 region has 15 residues. The V gene lost 5 bases and the J gene lost 5 bases, with 16 bases spanning the gap.

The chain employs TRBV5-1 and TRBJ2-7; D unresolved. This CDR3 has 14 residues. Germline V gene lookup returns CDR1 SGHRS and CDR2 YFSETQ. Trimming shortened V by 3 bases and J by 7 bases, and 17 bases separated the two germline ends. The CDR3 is CASSSGPGFVEQYF. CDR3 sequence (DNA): TGCGCCAGCAGCTCCGGTCCCGGGTTTGTTGAGCAGTACTTC. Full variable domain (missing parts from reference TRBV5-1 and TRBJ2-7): KAGVTQTPRYLIKTRGQQVTLSCSPISGHRSVSWYQQTPGQGLQFLFEYFSETQRNKGNFPGRFSGRQFSNSRSEMNVSTLELGDSALYLCASSSGPGFVEQYFGPGTRLTVT.

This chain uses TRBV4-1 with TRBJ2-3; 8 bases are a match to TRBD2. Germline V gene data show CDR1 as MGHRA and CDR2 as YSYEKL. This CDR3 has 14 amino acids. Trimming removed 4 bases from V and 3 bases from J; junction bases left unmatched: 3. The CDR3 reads CASSLGGVTDTQYF. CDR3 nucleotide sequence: TGCGCCAGCAGCCTCGGGGGGGTGACAGATACGCAGTATTTT.